This paragraph covers one TCR beta chain sequence. The sample comes from a study of blood T cell repertoires in COVID-19. Study at large: The United States, Italy and Spain provided the acute and convalescent COVID-19 samples.

Participant-given clinical history determined each cohort assignment. The CDR3 is made up of 17 amino acids. Germline CDR1 reads SGHRS; CDR2 reads YFSETQ. V lost 0 bases and J 3 bases, leaving 17 bases between the germline ends. Per the study methods: Estimation of nucleated cell counts relied on the amplification of reference gene primers. Assay: immunoSEQ multiplex PCR; the TCRdb copy retains only in-frame clones and omits some. The V and J calls and clone size are taken from that table; D and trimming were inferred from the DNA. The data show a few hundred thousand clones, with roughly four fifths seen just once and about 9.3% held by the top ten.

Sequencing was done on a sample of PBMCs or T cells enriched from blood (not recorded which). The TCR was taken from a man in his forties or fifties who had recovered from COVID-19. The genes are TRBV5-1 and TRBJ2-3, with a possible D match to TRBD1 (6 bases). CDR3 in DNA: TGCGCCAGCAGCTTGGCAGGACAGCCGGCTGGTACAGATACGCAGTATTTT. It codes for CASSLAGQPAGTDTQYF.